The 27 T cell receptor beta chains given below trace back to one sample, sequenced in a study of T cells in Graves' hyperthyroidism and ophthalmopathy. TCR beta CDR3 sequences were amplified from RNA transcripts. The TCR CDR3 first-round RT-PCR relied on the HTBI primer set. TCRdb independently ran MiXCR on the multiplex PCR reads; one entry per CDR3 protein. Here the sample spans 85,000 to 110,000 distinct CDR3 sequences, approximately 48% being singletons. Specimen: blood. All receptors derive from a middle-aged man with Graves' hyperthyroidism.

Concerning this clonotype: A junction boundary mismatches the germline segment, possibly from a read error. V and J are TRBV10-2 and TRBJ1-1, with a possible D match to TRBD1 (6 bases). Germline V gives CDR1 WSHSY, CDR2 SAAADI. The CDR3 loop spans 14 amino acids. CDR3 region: CAGRETGRETEAFF. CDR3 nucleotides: TGCGCCGGCAGGGAAACAGGGAGGGAAACGGAAGCTTTCTTT.

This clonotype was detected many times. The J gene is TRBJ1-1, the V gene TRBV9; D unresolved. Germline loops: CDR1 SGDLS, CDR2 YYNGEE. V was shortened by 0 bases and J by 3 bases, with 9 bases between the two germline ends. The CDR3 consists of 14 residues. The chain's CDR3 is CASSVETFDTEAFF. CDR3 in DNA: TGTGCCAGCAGCGTAGAAACCTTCGACACTGAAGCTTTCTTT.

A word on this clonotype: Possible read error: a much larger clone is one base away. The CDR3 DNA sequence: TGTGCCAGCAGTGCGACAGGTAGCACAGATATGCAGTATTTT. It specifies CASSATGSTDMQYF. The chain has TRBV6-4 and TRBJ2-3; tentatively, D is TRBD1 (6 bases). The length of the CDR3 is 14 residues. Germline values: CDR1 MRHNA, CDR2 SNTAGT.

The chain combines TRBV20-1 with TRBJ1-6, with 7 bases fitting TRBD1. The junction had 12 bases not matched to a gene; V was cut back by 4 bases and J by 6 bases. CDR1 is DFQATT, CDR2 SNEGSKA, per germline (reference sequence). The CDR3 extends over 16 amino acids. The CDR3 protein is CSATSETGLVNSPLHF. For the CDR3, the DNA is TGCAGTGCTACCTCCGAGACAGGGCTGGTTAATTCACCCCTCCACTTT.

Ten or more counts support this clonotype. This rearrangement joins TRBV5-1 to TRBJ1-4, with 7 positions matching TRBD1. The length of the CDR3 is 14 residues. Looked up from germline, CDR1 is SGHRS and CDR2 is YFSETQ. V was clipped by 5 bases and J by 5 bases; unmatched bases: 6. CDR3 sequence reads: CASRGTVLNEKLFF. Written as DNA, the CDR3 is TGCGCCAGCAGGGGGACAGTCCTCAATGAAAAACTGTTTTTT.

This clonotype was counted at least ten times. CDR3 region: CASSVGAGTDTQYF. The CDR3 nucleotides read TGTGCCAGCAGCGTAGGGGCGGGCACAGATACGCAGTATTTT. The chain joins TRBV9 to TRBJ2-3; no reliable D call. Deletions cut 0 bases from V and 1 base from J, with 6 bases between. The CDR3 is 14 residues long. CDR1 is SGDLS, CDR2 YYNGEE, per germline. The full variable domain, with the rest looked up from reference TRBV9 and TRBJ2-3, is DSGVTQTPKHLITATGQRVTLRCSPRSGDLSVYWYQQSLDQGLQFLIQYYNGEERAKGNILERFSAQQFPDLHSELNLSSLELGDSALYFCASSVGAGTDTQYFGPGTRLTVL.

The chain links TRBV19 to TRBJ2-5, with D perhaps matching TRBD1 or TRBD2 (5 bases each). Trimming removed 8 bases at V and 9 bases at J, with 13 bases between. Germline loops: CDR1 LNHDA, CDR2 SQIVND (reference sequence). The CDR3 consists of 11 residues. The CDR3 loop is CASGGRQPQYF. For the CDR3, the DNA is TGTGCCAGTGGGGGACGTCAGCCCCAGTACTTC.

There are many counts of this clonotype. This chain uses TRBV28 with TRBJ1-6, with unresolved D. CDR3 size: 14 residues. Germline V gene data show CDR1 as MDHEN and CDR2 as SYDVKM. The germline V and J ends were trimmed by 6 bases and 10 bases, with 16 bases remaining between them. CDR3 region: CASRAAKGRSPLHF. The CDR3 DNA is TGTGCCAGCAGGGCAGCCAAAGGACGCTCACCCCTCCACTTT.

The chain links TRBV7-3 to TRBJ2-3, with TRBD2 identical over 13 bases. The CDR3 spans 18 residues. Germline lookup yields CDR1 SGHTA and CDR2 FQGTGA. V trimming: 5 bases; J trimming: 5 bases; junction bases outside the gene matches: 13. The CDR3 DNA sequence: TGTGCCAGCAGCCCGACTAGCGGGAGGATAGGCGTAAGAGATACGCAGTATTTT. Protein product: CASSPTSGRIGVRDTQYF.

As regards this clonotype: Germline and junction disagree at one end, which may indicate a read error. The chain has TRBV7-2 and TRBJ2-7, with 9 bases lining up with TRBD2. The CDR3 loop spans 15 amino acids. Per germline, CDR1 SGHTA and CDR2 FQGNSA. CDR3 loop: CASSFASGTSCEQYF. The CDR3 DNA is TGTGCCAGCAGCTTTGCTAGCGGGACCTCCTGCGAGCAGTACTTC.

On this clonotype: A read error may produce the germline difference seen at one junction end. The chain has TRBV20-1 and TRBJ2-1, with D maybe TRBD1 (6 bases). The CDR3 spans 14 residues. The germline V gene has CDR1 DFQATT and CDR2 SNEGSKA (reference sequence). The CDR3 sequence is CSAAGQSSYNEQSF. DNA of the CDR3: TGCAGTGCTGCCGGACAGAGTTCCTACAATGAGCAGTCCTTC.

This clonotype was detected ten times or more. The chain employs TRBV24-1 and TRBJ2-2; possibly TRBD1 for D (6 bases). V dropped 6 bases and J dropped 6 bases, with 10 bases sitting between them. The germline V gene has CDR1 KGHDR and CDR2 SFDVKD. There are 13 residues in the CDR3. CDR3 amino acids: CATSSRGSGELFF. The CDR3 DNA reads TGTGCCACCAGTTCCAGGGGTTCCGGGGAGCTGTTTTTT.

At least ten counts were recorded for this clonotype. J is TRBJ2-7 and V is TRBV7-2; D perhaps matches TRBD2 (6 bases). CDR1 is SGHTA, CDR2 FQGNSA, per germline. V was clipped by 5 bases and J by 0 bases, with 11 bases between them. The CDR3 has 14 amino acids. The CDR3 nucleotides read TGTGCCAGCAGCAAGGCGGGGCACTCCTACGAGCAGTACTTC. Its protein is CASSKAGHSYEQYF.

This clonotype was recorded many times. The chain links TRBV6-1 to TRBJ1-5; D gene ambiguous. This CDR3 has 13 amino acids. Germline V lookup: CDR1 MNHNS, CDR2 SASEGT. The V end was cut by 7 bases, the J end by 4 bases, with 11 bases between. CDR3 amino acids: CASNSQLNQPQHF. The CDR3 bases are TGTGCCAGCAATTCACAGCTAAATCAGCCCCAGCATTTT.

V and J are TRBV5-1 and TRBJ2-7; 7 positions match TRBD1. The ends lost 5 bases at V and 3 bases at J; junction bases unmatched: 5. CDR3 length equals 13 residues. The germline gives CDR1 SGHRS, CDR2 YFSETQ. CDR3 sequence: CASSSGTVYEQYF. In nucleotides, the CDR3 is TGCGCCAGCAGTTCGGGGACAGTCTACGAGCAGTACTTC.

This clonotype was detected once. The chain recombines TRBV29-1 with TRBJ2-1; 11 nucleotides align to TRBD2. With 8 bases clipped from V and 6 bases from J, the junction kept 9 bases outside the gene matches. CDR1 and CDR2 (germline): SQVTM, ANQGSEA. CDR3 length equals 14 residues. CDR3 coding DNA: TGCAGCACGGCTAGCGGGAGGATCGCCAATGAGCAGTTCTTC. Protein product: CSTASGRIANEQFF.

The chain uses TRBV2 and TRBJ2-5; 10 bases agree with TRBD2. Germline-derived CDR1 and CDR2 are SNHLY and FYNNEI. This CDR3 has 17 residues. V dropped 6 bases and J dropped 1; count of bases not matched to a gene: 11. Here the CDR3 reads CASSGTSGAISQETQYF. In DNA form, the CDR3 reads TGTGCCAGCAGCGGTACTAGCGGGGCGATTTCCCAAGAGACCCAGTACTTC.

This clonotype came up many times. The CDR3 is CASSETWRNQPQHF. The DNA for the CDR3 is TGTGCCAGCAGTGAAACCTGGCGCAATCAGCCCCAGCATTTT. This sequence joins TRBV6-1 and TRBJ1-5; D is unclear. Germline V gene lookup returns CDR1 MNHNS and CDR2 SASEGT. Trimming cost V 2 bases and J 2 bases, with 7 bases left between them. The length of the CDR3 is 14 residues.

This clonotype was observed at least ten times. The CDR3 reads CASSQDPLDVDEQYF. The CDR3, as DNA: TGTGCCAGCAGCCAAGATCCCTTGGACGTGGACGAGCAGTACTTC. The chain joins TRBV3-1 to TRBJ2-7; D is unclear. Trimming left V 0 bases short and J 5 bases short, with 14 bases between. The CDR3 length is 15 residues. Germline lookup yields CDR1 LGHDT and CDR2 YNNKEL (reference sequence).

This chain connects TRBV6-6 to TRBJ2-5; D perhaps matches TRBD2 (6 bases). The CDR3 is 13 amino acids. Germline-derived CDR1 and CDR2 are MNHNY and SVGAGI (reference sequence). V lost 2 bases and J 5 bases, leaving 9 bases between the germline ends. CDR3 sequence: CASSYEGRETQYF. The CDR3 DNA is TGTGCCAGCAGTTACGAAGGGAGGGAGACCCAGTACTTC.

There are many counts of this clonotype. The CDR3: CASSSRQDSSYNEQFF. DNA of the CDR3: TGTGCCAGCAGCTCAAGACAGGATTCCTCCTACAATGAGCAGTTCTTC. The chain employs TRBV11-3 and TRBJ2-1; possible D gene TRBD1, 6 bases. CDR3 length equals 16 residues. Germline CDR1 reads SGHNT; CDR2 reads YENEEA. The ends were cut back, 4 bases at V and 0 bases at J, with 13 bases in the middle.

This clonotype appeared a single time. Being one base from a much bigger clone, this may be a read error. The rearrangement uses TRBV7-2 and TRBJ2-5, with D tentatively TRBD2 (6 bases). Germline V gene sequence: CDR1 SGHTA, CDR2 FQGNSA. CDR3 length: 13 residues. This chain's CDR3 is CASSQAGEETQHF. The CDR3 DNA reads TGTGCCAGCAGCCAAGCGGGCGAAGAGACCCAGCACTTC.

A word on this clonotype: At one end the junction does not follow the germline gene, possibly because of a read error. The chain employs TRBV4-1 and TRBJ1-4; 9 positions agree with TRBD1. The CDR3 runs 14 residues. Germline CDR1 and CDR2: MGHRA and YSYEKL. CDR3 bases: TGCGCCGGCAGTCGGGGACAGGGAGATGAAAAACTGTTTTTT. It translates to CAGSRGQGDEKLFF.

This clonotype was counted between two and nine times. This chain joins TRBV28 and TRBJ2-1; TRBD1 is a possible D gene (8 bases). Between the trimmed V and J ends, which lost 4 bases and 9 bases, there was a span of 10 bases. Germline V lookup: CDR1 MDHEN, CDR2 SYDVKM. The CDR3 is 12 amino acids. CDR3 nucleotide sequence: TGTGCCAGCAGTTACAGGGGGGGTGAGCAGTTCTTC. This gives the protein CASSYRGGEQFF.

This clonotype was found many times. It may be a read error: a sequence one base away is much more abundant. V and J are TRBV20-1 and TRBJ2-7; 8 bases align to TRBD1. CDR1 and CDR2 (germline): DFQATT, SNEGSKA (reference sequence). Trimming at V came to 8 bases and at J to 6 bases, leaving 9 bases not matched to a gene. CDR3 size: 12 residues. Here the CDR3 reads CSSRTGNCEQYF. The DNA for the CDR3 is TGCAGTTCCCGGACAGGGAACTGCGAGCAGTACTTC.

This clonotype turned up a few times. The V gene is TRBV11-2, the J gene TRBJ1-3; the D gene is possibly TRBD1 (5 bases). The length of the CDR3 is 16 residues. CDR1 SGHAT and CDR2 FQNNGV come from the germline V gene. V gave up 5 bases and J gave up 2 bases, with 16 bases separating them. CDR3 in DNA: TGTGCCAGCAGCCAAGAAGGGGCTGGGACTGGAAACACCATATATTTT. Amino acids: CASSQEGAGTGNTIYF.

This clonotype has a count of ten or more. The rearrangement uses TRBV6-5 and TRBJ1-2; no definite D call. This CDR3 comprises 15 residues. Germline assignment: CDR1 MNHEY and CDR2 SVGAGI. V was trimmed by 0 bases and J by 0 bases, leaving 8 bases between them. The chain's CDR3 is CASSYSPDPNYGYTF. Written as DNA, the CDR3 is TGTGCCAGCAGTTACTCGCCAGATCCTAACTATGGCTACACCTTC.